This entry is about one T cell receptor (beta chain). Researchers ran the PCR with 60 Vbeta and 13 Jbeta primers. Some clones are missing from TCRdb's copy, which holds only in-frame ones; the method was immunoSEQ multiplex PCR. The sample yields 95,000 to 100,000 clones, around 75% seen once. The CDR3 is 16 amino acids. V gave up 3 bases and J gave up 5 bases; unmatched junction bases: 10. CDR1 and CDR2 (germline): SGHAT, FQNNGV. The data originate from a study of cytomegalovirus exposure and HLA in healthy donors. V gene TRBV11-2 combines with J gene TRBJ2-1; 7 bases match TRBD1. The TCR sequence derives from a man aged 45-65 years in good health and CMV-seronegative. The sample was PBMCs. The CDR3: CASSLRFGTANNEQFF. The CDR3 bases are TGTGCCAGCAGCTTGAGGTTCGGGACAGCAAACAATGAGCAGTTCTTC.